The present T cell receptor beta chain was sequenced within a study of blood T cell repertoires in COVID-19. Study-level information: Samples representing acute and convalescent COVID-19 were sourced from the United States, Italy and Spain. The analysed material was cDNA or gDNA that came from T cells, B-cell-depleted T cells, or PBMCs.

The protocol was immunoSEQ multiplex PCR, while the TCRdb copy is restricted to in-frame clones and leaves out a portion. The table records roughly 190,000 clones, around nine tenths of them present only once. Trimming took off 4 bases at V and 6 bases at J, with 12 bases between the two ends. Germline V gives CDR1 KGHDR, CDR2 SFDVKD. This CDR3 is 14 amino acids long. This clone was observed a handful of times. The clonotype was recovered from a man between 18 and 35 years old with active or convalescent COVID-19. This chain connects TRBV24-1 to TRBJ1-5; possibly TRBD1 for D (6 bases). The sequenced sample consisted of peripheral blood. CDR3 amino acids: CATSEGAGAQPQHF. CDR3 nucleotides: TGTGCCACCAGTGAAGGGGCAGGGGCTCAGCCCCAGCATTTT.